This T cell receptor (beta chain) stems from a study of blood T cell repertoires in COVID-19. Membership in each cohort depended on participant-reported clinical history. Cohort 3 donors were reported recovered after two negative PCRs, clearance, or symptom resolution. Assay used: immunoSEQ multiplex PCR; TCRdb lists only in-frame clones, some missing. This table has approximately 210,000 clones, roughly 80% appearing once. V gave up 3 bases and J gave up 2 bases, with 11 bases separating them. The CDR3 runs 14 residues. CDR1 and CDR2 from the germline V gene are MNHEY and SMNVEV (reference sequence).

This clonotype was obtained from a man aged 40-55 years who had recovered from COVID-19. Sample: PBMCs or T cells enriched from blood (not recorded which). The chain couples TRBV27 to TRBJ2-7; a weak D match, TRBD2 (5 bases). Written as DNA, the CDR3 is TGTGCCAGCAGTTTTTTCGGGGAAACCTACGAGCAGTACTTC. Amino acids: CASSFFGETYEQYF.